The present T cell receptor beta chain was sequenced within a study of cytomegalovirus exposure and HLA in healthy donors. Vbeta (60) and Jbeta (13) primers were used in the PCR. TCRdb's copy holds only in-frame clones and misses some; the assay was immunoSEQ multiplex PCR. The table lists 90,000 to 130,000 clones, 65% to 80% of them singletons. Trimming cost V 4 bases and J 2 bases; bases outside gene matches: 5. This CDR3 is built from 15 residues. CDR1 is MNHNS, CDR2 SASEGT, per germline. The chain has TRBV6-1 and TRBJ2-7; TRBD2 agrees at 10 bases. The material sequenced was PBMCs. The TCR was taken from a man younger than 40 in good health and CMV-seropositive. CDR3 in amino acids: CASSVLAGGAYEQYF. The CDR3 bases are TGTGCCAGCAGTGTCTTAGCGGGGGGCGCCTACGAGCAGTACTTC.